The rows below give T cell receptor beta chains drawn from one sample of a study of blood T cell repertoires in COVID-19. Profiled with immunoSEQ multiplex PCR; TCRdb holds only in-frame clones, not every one. The sample lists some 260,000 clones, roughly 80% occurring once. Input material: peripheral blood. All receptors derive from an elderly man with acute or convalescent COVID-19. CDR3s include the opening cysteine and the closing phenylalanine or tryptophan. The D gene is left open where the match is weak. Clone size appears in some rows only: once, few, many, or a class for an expanded clone.

len: 15; abundance: -; d_gene: -; j_gene: TRBJ2-4; v_gene: TRBV2; CDR3aa: CASGSGGSGKNIQYF; CDR3nt: TGTGCCAGCGGGTCGGGCGGGTCAGGCAAAAACATTCAGTACTTC
len: 14; abundance: -; d_gene: -; j_gene: TRBJ2-1; v_gene: TRBV5-1; CDR3aa: CASSLGQAYNEQFF; CDR3nt: TGCGCCAGCAGCTTGGGACAGGCCTACAATGAGCAGTTCTTC
len: 18; abundance: -; d_gene: TRBD1; j_gene: TRBJ2-6; v_gene: TRBV2; CDR3aa: CASRTLDRVLSGANVLTF; CDR3nt: TGTGCCAGCAGAACACTAGACAGGGTCCTCTCTGGGGCCAACGTCCTGACTTTC
len: 17; abundance: -; d_gene: -; j_gene: TRBJ1-4; v_gene: TRBV30; CDR3aa: CAWSSRTPSTTNEKLFF; CDR3nt: TGTGCCTGGAGTTCGCGGACACCAAGTACAACTAATGAAAAACTGTTTTTT
len: 15; abundance: -; d_gene: -; j_gene: TRBJ1-4; v_gene: TRBV28; CDR3aa: CASSLLGRKNEKLFF; CDR3nt: TGTGCCAGCAGTTTATTGGGCAGAAAGAATGAAAAACTGTTTTTT
len: 13; abundance: -; d_gene: -; j_gene: TRBJ2-7; v_gene: TRBV27; CDR3aa: CASSFSTIGEQYF; CDR3nt: TGTGCCAGCAGTTTTAGCACCATTGGCGAGCAGTACTTC
len: 16; abundance: many; d_gene: -; j_gene: TRBJ1-5; v_gene: TRBV4-1; CDR3aa: CASSQGEGGSNQPQHF; CDR3nt: TGCGCCAGCAGCCAAGGAGAAGGGGGTAGCAATCAGCCCCAGCATTTT
len: 14; abundance: -; d_gene: -; j_gene: TRBJ2-7; v_gene: TRBV14; CDR3aa: CASSQGATLRKQYF; CDR3nt: TGTGCCAGCAGCCAAGGGGCCACCCTTAGGAAGCAGTACTTC
len: 14; abundance: -; d_gene: -; j_gene: TRBJ2-4; v_gene: TRBV28; CDR3aa: CASTLTGTKNIQYF; CDR3nt: TGTGCCAGCACCCTAACAGGGACCAAAAACATTCAGTACTTC
len: 16; abundance: once; d_gene: TRBD1; j_gene: TRBJ1-6; v_gene: TRBV5-1; CDR3aa: CASSFGQGARNSPLHF; CDR3nt: TGCGCCAGCAGCTTCGGACAGGGGGCCCGCAATTCACCCCTCCACTTT
len: 13; abundance: -; d_gene: TRBD1; j_gene: TRBJ1-1; v_gene: TRBV12-3/TRBV12-4; CDR3aa: CASRELTGTEAFF; CDR3nt: TGTGCCAGCCGGGAACTGACAGGGACTGAAGCTTTCTTT
len: 15; abundance: once; d_gene: TRBD1; j_gene: TRBJ2-1; v_gene: TRBV7-9; CDR3aa: CASSLTGAGKNEQFF; CDR3nt: TGTGCCAGCAGCTTAACAGGGGCAGGAAAAAATGAGCAGTTCTTC
len: 16; abundance: -; d_gene: -; j_gene: TRBJ2-4; v_gene: TRBV9; CDR3aa: CASSVEPRGGKNIQYF; CDR3nt: TGTGCCAGCAGCGTAGAACCCCGAGGAGGCAAAAACATTCAGTACTTC
len: 15; abundance: -; d_gene: TRBD1; j_gene: TRBJ1-6; v_gene: TRBV5-1; CDR3aa: CASSLDRGYNSPLHF; CDR3nt: TGCGCCAGCAGCTTGGACAGGGGCTATAATTCACCCCTCCACTTT
len: 14; abundance: -; d_gene: -; j_gene: TRBJ2-1; v_gene: TRBV29-1; CDR3aa: CSLTRRSRGNEQFF; CDR3nt: TGCAGTCTGACGAGGCGCTCCCGGGGCAATGAGCAGTTCTTC
len: 17; abundance: -; d_gene: TRBD1; j_gene: TRBJ2-5; v_gene: TRBV27; CDR3aa: CASSLSPPGQGAKTQYF; CDR3nt: TGTGCCAGCAGTTTATCTCCCCCGGGACAGGGGGCAAAGACCCAGTACTTC
len: 15; abundance: -; d_gene: TRBD1; j_gene: TRBJ1-4; v_gene: TRBV28; CDR3aa: CASSSRDSPGEKLFF; CDR3nt: TGTGCCAGCAGTTCAAGGGACAGTCCGGGTGAAAAACTGTTTTTT
len: 15; abundance: -; d_gene: -; j_gene: TRBJ2-2; v_gene: TRBV6-5; CDR3aa: CASRLRDTNTGELFF; CDR3nt: TGTGCCAGCAGACTCCGGGACACCAACACCGGGGAGCTGTTTTTT
len: 13; abundance: -; d_gene: -; j_gene: TRBJ2-2; v_gene: TRBV24-1; CDR3aa: CATRVADTGELFF; CDR3nt: TGTGCCACCAGAGTAGCAGACACCGGGGAGCTGTTTTTT
len: 14; abundance: once; d_gene: -; j_gene: TRBJ2-7; v_gene: TRBV6-5; CDR3aa: CASSYGTGKWEQYF; CDR3nt: TGTGCCAGCAGTTACGGAACAGGGAAGTGGGAGCAGTACTTC
len: 12; abundance: -; d_gene: -; j_gene: TRBJ1-5; v_gene: TRBV28; CDR3aa: CASRGPGQPQHF; CDR3nt: TGTGCCAGCAGGGGTCCGGGGCAGCCCCAGCATTTT
len: 16; abundance: once; d_gene: TRBD1; j_gene: TRBJ1-4; v_gene: TRBV30; CDR3aa: CAWSGSRTGTTEKLFF; CDR3nt: TGTGCCTGGAGTGGATCACGGACAGGTACAACGGAAAAACTGTTTTTT
len: 14; abundance: -; d_gene: TRBD1; j_gene: TRBJ1-3; v_gene: TRBV3-1/TRBV3-2; CDR3aa: CASSRDSARNTIYF; CDR3nt: TGTGCCAGCAGCCGGGACAGCGCCAGAAACACCATATATTTT
len: 16; abundance: -; d_gene: -; j_gene: TRBJ2-1; v_gene: TRBV11-1; CDR3aa: CASSLLIGQVDNEQFF; CDR3nt: TGTGCCAGCAGCTTATTAATAGGCCAGGTTGACAATGAGCAGTTCTTC
len: 13; abundance: -; d_gene: -; j_gene: TRBJ1-4; v_gene: TRBV12-3/TRBV12-4; CDR3aa: CASRSGLNEKLFF; CDR3nt: TGTGCCAGCAGGTCGGGATTAAATGAAAAACTGTTTTTT
len: 14; abundance: -; d_gene: TRBD1; j_gene: TRBJ2-7; v_gene: TRBV6-5; CDR3aa: CASSYAGGRWEQYF; CDR3nt: TGTGCCAGCAGTTACGCAGGGGGAAGATGGGAGCAGTACTTC
len: 16; abundance: -; d_gene: -; j_gene: TRBJ2-7; v_gene: TRBV12-5; CDR3aa: CASGLPSRYPPYEQYF; CDR3nt: TGTGCTAGTGGTTTGCCTTCCCGCTACCCCCCCTACGAGCAGTACTTC
len: 16; abundance: -; d_gene: TRBD1; j_gene: TRBJ1-4; v_gene: TRBV24-1; CDR3aa: CATSDPTGAANEKLFF; CDR3nt: TGTGCCACCAGTGACCCGACAGGGGCGGCTAATGAAAAACTGTTTTTT
len: 13; abundance: -; d_gene: -; j_gene: TRBJ2-1; v_gene: TRBV18; CDR3aa: CASSSYRGNEQFF; CDR3nt: TGTGCCAGCTCGAGTTATAGGGGAAATGAGCAGTTCTTC
len: 14; abundance: -; d_gene: -; j_gene: TRBJ2-1; v_gene: TRBV2; CDR3aa: CASIGQITNNEQFF; CDR3nt: TGTGCCAGCATCGGACAGATAACTAACAATGAGCAGTTCTTC
len: 14; abundance: -; d_gene: TRBD2; j_gene: TRBJ2-7; v_gene: TRBV28; CDR3aa: CASSLGGGISEQYF; CDR3nt: TGTGCCAGCAGTTTAGGCGGGGGAATTTCCGAGCAGTACTTC
len: 14; abundance: once; d_gene: TRBD1; j_gene: TRBJ2-7; v_gene: TRBV27; CDR3aa: CASSSGDRGSEQYF; CDR3nt: TGTGCCAGCAGCTCGGGGGACAGGGGCAGCGAGCAGTACTTC
len: 16; abundance: -; d_gene: TRBD1; j_gene: TRBJ2-7; v_gene: TRBV12-5; CDR3aa: CASGFEPGQGMNEQYF; CDR3nt: TGTGCTAGTGGTTTCGAACCGGGACAGGGCATGAACGAGCAGTACTTC
len: 15; abundance: -; d_gene: -; j_gene: TRBJ1-5; v_gene: TRBV20-1; CDR3aa: CSASINRGANQPQHF; CDR3nt: TGCAGTGCTAGTATAAACCGTGGGGCCAATCAGCCCCAGCATTTT
len: 17; abundance: -; d_gene: TRBD2; j_gene: TRBJ2-3; v_gene: TRBV3-1/TRBV3-2; CDR3aa: CASSQGIAGGPTDTQYF; CDR3nt: TGTGCCAGCAGCCAAGGAATAGCGGGGGGGCCCACAGATACGCAGTATTTT
len: 14; abundance: -; d_gene: TRBD1; j_gene: TRBJ1-2; v_gene: TRBV18; CDR3aa: CASSRDRGGYGYTF; CDR3nt: TGTGCCAGCTCGCGGGACAGAGGGGGCTATGGCTACACCTTC
len: 17; abundance: -; d_gene: TRBD1; j_gene: TRBJ2-1; v_gene: TRBV24-1; CDR3aa: CATSDALGTAVNNEQFF; CDR3nt: TGTGCCACCAGTGATGCCTTAGGGACAGCTGTCAACAATGAGCAGTTCTTC
len: 20; abundance: -; d_gene: TRBD2; j_gene: TRBJ2-3; v_gene: TRBV24-1; CDR3aa: CATSDFGATLAGARLDTQYF; CDR3nt: TGTGCCACCAGTGATTTCGGGGCTACTCTAGCGGGAGCGCGGTTAGATACGCAGTATTTT
len: 14; abundance: -; d_gene: -; j_gene: TRBJ1-1; v_gene: TRBV5-8; CDR3aa: CASSHRVTNTEAFF; CDR3nt: TGTGCCAGCAGCCACAGGGTTACGAACACTGAAGCTTTCTTT
len: 16; abundance: -; d_gene: TRBD2; j_gene: TRBJ2-7; v_gene: TRBV19; CDR3aa: CASSIVGGGSHHEQYF; CDR3nt: TGTGCCAGTAGTATTGTCGGGGGGGGATCCCATCACGAGCAGTACTTC
len: 17; abundance: once; d_gene: TRBD2; j_gene: TRBJ2-1; v_gene: TRBV24-1; CDR3aa: CATSDLNTSGRYNEQFF; CDR3nt: TGTGCCACCAGTGATCTCAATACTAGCGGGAGGTACAATGAGCAGTTCTTC
len: 14; abundance: -; d_gene: -; j_gene: TRBJ1-5; v_gene: TRBV6-2/TRBV6-3; CDR3aa: CASTPGWSNQPQHF; CDR3nt: TGTGCCAGCACCCCCGGGTGGAGCAATCAGCCCCAGCATTTT
len: 14; abundance: -; d_gene: TRBD1; j_gene: TRBJ1-5; v_gene: TRBV2; CDR3aa: CASRGTGGTQPQHF; CDR3nt: TGTGCCAGCAGGGGGACAGGGGGTACTCAGCCCCAGCATTTT
len: 15; abundance: -; d_gene: -; j_gene: TRBJ2-7; v_gene: TRBV18; CDR3aa: CASSTRTGGLDEQYF; CDR3nt: TGTGCCAGCTCGACCCGTACCGGGGGGCTGGACGAGCAGTACTTC
len: 15; abundance: -; d_gene: -; j_gene: TRBJ2-2; v_gene: TRBV3-1/TRBV3-2; CDR3aa: CATEQGLPNTGELFF; CDR3nt: TGTGCCACCGAGCAGGGGCTGCCTAACACCGGGGAGCTGTTTTTT
len: 12; abundance: -; d_gene: -; j_gene: TRBJ2-7; v_gene: TRBV19; CDR3aa: CASSSRTYEQYF; CDR3nt: TGTGCCAGTAGTAGCAGGACCTACGAGCAGTACTTC
len: 13; abundance: -; d_gene: -; j_gene: TRBJ1-4; v_gene: TRBV5-8; CDR3aa: CASSRNAGGKLFF; CDR3nt: TGTGCCAGCAGCAGAAATGCGGGAGGGAAACTGTTTTTT
len: 14; abundance: -; d_gene: TRBD1; j_gene: TRBJ2-5; v_gene: TRBV5-1; CDR3aa: CASSLGTGEETQYF; CDR3nt: TGCGCCAGCAGCTTAGGGACAGGGGAAGAGACCCAGTACTTC
len: 17; abundance: -; d_gene: -; j_gene: TRBJ2-7; v_gene: TRBV27; CDR3aa: CASSLSGSAVRSYEQYF; CDR3nt: TGTGCCAGCAGCCTTTCCGGGTCTGCCGTCCGGTCCTACGAGCAGTACTTC
len: 16; abundance: -; d_gene: TRBD1; j_gene: TRBJ1-2; v_gene: TRBV9; CDR3aa: CASSVGQGSYNYGYTF; CDR3nt: TGTGCCAGCAGCGTAGGACAGGGATCATATAACTATGGCTACACCTTC
len: 13; abundance: -; d_gene: TRBD1; j_gene: TRBJ2-7; v_gene: TRBV12-3/TRBV12-4; CDR3aa: CASSPRQGYEQYF; CDR3nt: TGTGCCAGCAGTCCTAGACAGGGATACGAGCAGTACTTC
len: 15; abundance: -; d_gene: TRBD1; j_gene: TRBJ1-2; v_gene: TRBV11-2; CDR3aa: CASSLVGDRAYGYTF; CDR3nt: TGTGCCAGCAGCTTAGTAGGGGACAGGGCCTATGGCTACACCTTC